The text below deals with one TCR beta chain. This record belongs to a study of blood T cell repertoires in COVID-19. Assignments of participants to cohorts depended upon their own reported clinical history. Original processing notes: Counts of nucleated cells, estimated from reference gene primer amplification, were obtained. Some clones are missing from TCRdb's copy, which holds only in-frame ones; the method was immunoSEQ multiplex PCR. The V and J calls and the clone size are those of that table, but D and trimming were determined from the DNA. Counted here are about 250,000 clones, approximately 85% occurring once; the ten biggest clones make up 8.5% to 9.5%. CDR1 and CDR2 (germline): MGHRA, YSYEKL. The V gene lost 1 base and the J gene lost 2 bases, with 14 bases spanning the gap. The CDR3 is 16 residues long.

Sequences were obtained from PBMCs or T cells enriched from blood (not recorded which). The V and J genes are TRBV4-1 and TRBJ1-1, with TRBD1 as a possible D gene (5 bases). This TCR was recovered from a woman between 45 and 65 years old with acute COVID-19. Here the CDR3 DNA reads TGCGCCAGCAGCCAAGCTGCCCAGGGACTTAACACTGAAGCTTTCTTT. Its translation: CASSQAAQGLNTEAFF.